Sequencing of this T cell receptor beta chain was carried out in a study of PD-L1 blockade in urothelial cancer (dated by TCRdb to 2017 to 2019). Background on the whole study: All patients started therapy around 2014 and received atezolizumab 1,200 mg intravenously every 3 weeks. About nine tenths of the roughly 30 patients were males with bladder-origin urothelial cancer, and about 65% of the roughly 30 reported a prior smoking history. An ECOG performance status of 0 or 1 was recorded for the patients, and 0 to 3 prior chemotherapy regimens had been received by the patients. Blood samples were analyzed at two time points: 3 weeks after treatment start (second dose) and 6 weeks after treatment start. Blood samples gave median yields of approximately 130,000 T cells and 82,636 unique TCRs, along with a median clonality of around 0.08. The study was an exploratory multi-omic analysis of somatic, immune and clinical correlates of response to PD-L1 blockade with atezolizumab in urothelial cancer. Pretreatment tumor samples, along with matched peripheral blood collected serially before and after atezolizumab treatment, underwent TCR sequencing. Durable clinical benefit was defined as progression-free survival longer than 6 months, and TCR features were also tested against progression-free and overall survival. In the same patients, whole exome sequencing and RNA sequencing of pretreatment tumors were performed in addition to TCR sequencing. Durable clinical benefit was achieved by nine patients but not by the remaining 20. Pretreatment blood TCR-seq was available for twenty-nine patients, at least one posttreatment blood collection was obtained for around 25 patients, and tumor TCR-seq was available for around 25 patients.

Study-wide conclusions, independent of this receptor: A pretreatment peripheral blood TCR clonality below the median was linked to improved progression-free and overall survival. Small sample size (n ≈ 28) and many exploratory analyses mean the results are intended to be hypothesis-generating. Patients with durable benefit showed greater expansion of tumor-associated TCR clones in peripheral blood 3 weeks after starting treatment (n ≈ 21, p = 0.022).

From its cysteine to its phenylalanine, the CDR3 spans 13 amino acids. Of the read, only the CDR3 DNA is kept; its 39 bases are in frame from base 1. Per the germline V gene, MNHNS is the CDR1 and SASEGT is the CDR2. A remark on this clone: Its antigen remains unidentified. Base qualities were left out, and no much larger clone turns up one base away.

The cohort comprised fewer than 35 patients with locally advanced or metastatic urothelial carcinoma treated at Memorial Sloan Kettering on a trial protocol. Peripheral blood mononuclear cells were collected pretreatment and during treatment, with between 1 and 8 total time points per patient. The Qiagen DNeasy Blood extraction kit was used to purify genomic DNA from total PBMCs and tumor samples. PBMCs were collected pretreatment and during treatment and were isolated and stored as previously described. Each PCR received spiked-in synthetic TCR analog templates so that absolute template abundance could be estimated from read counts. TCRbeta CDR3 regions were amplified from genomic DNA with bias-controlled V and J gene primers using the immunoSEQ assay. Rearranged TCRbeta segments were sequenced at approximately 20X coverage. The original methods were these. Sequencing errors were corrected by clustering, and CDR3s were annotated against IMGT so that V, D and J genes could be assigned. Downstream analyses used only productive TCRbeta rearrangements, leaving out any out-of-frame or stop-codon sequences. Clonality was computed as one minus Shannon entropy normalized by the log of the number of unique productive sequences. Fisher's exact test with Benjamini-Hochberg correction, using a cutoff of adjusted p below 0.01, was how clones that differed between time points or between blood and tumor were identified. TCRdb obtained this table from immuneACCESS and retained in-frame rearrangements with V and J assigned. These tables miss some clones; where compared with another copy, unresolved V genes account for less than half of the shortfall, and the remainder is unexplained. That table gives V, J and clone size, and the DNA gave D and trimming. In this sample the table shows 40,000 or so clones, over 75% of which occur a single time. The biggest ten clones account for 3% to 4.5% of the sample.

The sample in question was PBMCs, obtained around atezolizumab (anti-PD-L1) treatment. The sequence was collected from an older man with urothelial cancer. In this chain, TRBV6-1 is recombined with TRBJ1-4; TRBD1 is perhaps the D gene, given 6 matching bases. The nucleotide sequence reads as follows: TGTGTACTCAGGGGCGCAACTAATGAAAAACTGTTTTTT. It translates to CVLRGATNEKLFF.